What follows are 21 T cell receptor beta chains derived from one specimen sequenced in a study of molecular identifiers for immune sequencing clone quantification. Each CDR3 protein is one row after TCRdb ran MiXCR on the PCR reads. Seen here are about 640,000 distinct CDR3 sequences, nearly 20% observed once, and the top ten hold about 0.9%. The sequencing input was naive CD8+ T cells from blood, with Jurkat cell RNA spiked in. Regarding subset: FACS-sorted CD8+CD4-CCR7+CD45RA+ naive T cells. These receptors came from a human donor in good health. Some libraries in this study had Jurkat cell RNA spiked in.

This clonotype was observed many times. The rearrangement uses TRBV7-9 and TRBJ2-7; maybe TRBD2 (7 bases). V shed 5 bases and J shed 6 bases, with 29 bases lying between them. This CDR3 contains 18 residues. Germline V gives CDR1 SEHNR, CDR2 FQNEAQ (reference sequence). CDR3 nucleotides: TGTGCCAGCAGCCACCTCACTTTCACCGGGGGGCCGAGTCGCGAGCAGTACTTC. It codes for CASSHLTFTGGPSREQYF.

In the case of this clonotype: A much larger clone differs by one base, so this may be a read error. The chain recombines TRBV7-6 with TRBJ2-7; D possibly matches TRBD1 or TRBD2 (5 bases each). The CDR3 contains 15 residues. Germline-derived CDR1 and CDR2 are SGHVS and FNYEAQ. The CDR3 loop is CASGLATVYSYEQYF. CDR3 coding DNA: TGTGCCAGCGGCTTAGCGACAGTTTACTCCTACGAGCAGTACTTC.

This clonotype appeared a few times. This could be a read error, since a much larger clone is one nucleotide away. This chain connects TRBV4-1 to TRBJ1-2; 7 bases are a match to TRBD1. This CDR3 is 16 amino acids long. Per germline, CDR1 MGHRA and CDR2 YSYEKL. Here the CDR3 DNA reads TGCGCCAACAGCCAAGATAGAACAGGGGCAATCTATGGCTACACCTTC. Translated: CANSQDRTGAIYGYTF.

This clonotype appeared a few times. The gene calls are TRBV6-5 and TRBJ1-1, with D perhaps TRBD1 (6 bases). CDR3 length equals 17 residues. Germline assignment: CDR1 MNHEY and CDR2 SVGAGI. Trimming shortened V by 2 bases and J by 1 base, and 17 bases separated the two germline ends. Here the CDR3 DNA reads TGTGCCAGCAGTTACGATGTTCAGGGACAATCGAACACTGAAGCTTTCTTT. Translating it yields CASSYDVQGQSNTEAFF.

This clonotype was counted ten times or more. V and J are TRBV5-6 and TRBJ2-7; D remains unclear. The CDR3 length is 14 residues. Germline V CDR1 and CDR2: SGHDT, YYEEEE. Trimming cost V 2 bases and J 2 bases, with 11 bases left between them. Written as DNA, the CDR3 is TGTGCCAGCAGCTTTGTAAACTCCCCCTACGAGCAGTACTTC. It is translated as CASSFVNSPYEQYF.

The table lists this clonotype with many counts. The chain is built from TRBV6-1 and TRBJ2-3; the D call may be TRBD1 or TRBD2 (5 bases each). Trimming pared 6 bases from V and 2 bases from J, leaving 18 bases between. CDR1 MNHNS and CDR2 SASEGT come from the germline V gene. CDR3 length: 16 residues. CDR3 loop: CASRAWGNHPTDTQYF. For the CDR3, the DNA is TGTGCCAGCAGGGCCTGGGGGAATCATCCCACAGATACGCAGTATTTT.

This clonotype came up many times. The J gene is TRBJ2-2, the V gene TRBV19, with D perhaps matching TRBD1 (5 bases). With 4 bases removed from V and 6 bases from J, the gap between germline ends came to 12 bases. CDR1 is LNHDA, CDR2 SQIVND, per germline (reference sequence). This CDR3 comprises 14 residues. The CDR3 bases are TGTGCCAGTAGTACATTCTCAGGGTCCGGGGAGCTGTTTTTT. As protein: CASSTFSGSGELFF.

This clonotype appeared many times. This chain links TRBV20-1 with TRBJ1-5, with 8 bases aligning to TRBD1. CDR3 length: 15 amino acids. CDR1 and CDR2 from the germline V gene are DFQATT and SNEGSKA (reference sequence). After removal of 4 bases from V and 0 bases from J, the junction contained 5 bases not matched to a gene. CDR3 region: CSAKTGDYSNQPQHF. The CDR3 DNA reads TGCAGTGCTAAGACAGGGGATTATAGCAATCAGCCCCAGCATTTT.

This clonotype was seen a handful of times. This sequence joins TRBV4-3 and TRBJ1-3; D is uncertain. V lost 0 bases and J lost 7, with 16 bases in between. Germline V gene sequence: CDR1 LGHNA, CDR2 YSLEER. The CDR3 length is 16 residues. The CDR3 DNA sequence: TGCGCCAGCAGCCAAGAAAGGTTGGACTATTCCAACACCATATATTTT. Translated, it gives CASSQERLDYSNTIYF.

Only a few counts were recorded for this clonotype. The rearrangement joins TRBV4-3 to TRBJ2-4, with 9 bases aligning to TRBD1. There are 15 residues in the CDR3. J gave up 9 bases and V 2 bases, and 8 bases lay outside the gene matches. Germline loops: CDR1 LGHNA, CDR2 YSLEER. CDR3 in DNA: TGCGCCAGCAGCCAAACCCCGGGACAGGGATTCATTCAGTACTTC. Encoded protein: CASSQTPGQGFIQYF.

Only a few counts were recorded for this clonotype. This chain links TRBV30 with TRBJ2-1, with 9 bases lining up with TRBD2. V was clipped by 2 bases and J by 0 bases; unmatched bases: 5. This CDR3 has 16 residues. From germline, CDR1 is GTSNPN and CDR2 SVGIG (reference sequence). As DNA, the CDR3 is TGTGCCTGGAGTTCACTAGCGGGTCACTCCTACAATGAGCAGTTCTTC. Translation: CAWSSLAGHSYNEQFF. Variable domain in full (rest from reference TRBV30 and TRBJ2-1): SQTIHQWPATLVQPVGSPLSLECTVEGTSNPNLYWYRQAAGRGLQLLFYSVGIGQISSEVPQNLSASRPQDRQFILSSKKLLLSDSGFYLCAWSSLAGHSYNEQFFGPGTRLTVL.

The CDR3 sequence: CASSPAGASSYEQYF. CDR3 DNA: TGTGCCAGCAGCCCCGCGGGGGCCAGCTCCTACGAGCAGTACTTC. This rearrangement joins TRBV11-3 to TRBJ2-7, with D perhaps matching TRBD2 (7 bases). This CDR3 spans 15 amino acids. Germline assignment: CDR1 SGHNT and CDR2 YENEEA. The V gene lost 5 bases and the J gene lost 0 bases, with 14 bases spanning the gap.

This clonotype came up many times. The rearrangement joins TRBV27 to TRBJ1-1; D is perhaps TRBD1 (6 bases). V dropped 1 base and J dropped 4 bases, with 16 bases sitting between them. Germline V CDR1 and CDR2: MNHEY, SMNVEV (reference sequence). This CDR3 has 16 amino acids. The CDR3 coding sequence is TGTGCCAGCAGTTTATTGGGGGGCGGGCTGGGCACTGAAGCTTTCTTT. Protein product: CASSLLGGGLGTEAFF.

This chain links TRBV19 with TRBJ2-2; 8 bases are shared with TRBD2. Germline V gene data show CDR1 as LNHDA and CDR2 as SQIVND (reference sequence). This CDR3 contains 17 residues. The ends lost 5 bases at V and 5 bases at J; junction bases unmatched: 13. The CDR3 reads CASSPPYSGGNTGELFF. CDR3 in DNA: TGTGCCAGTAGTCCTCCCTACAGCGGGGGTAATACCGGGGAGCTGTTTTTT.

J is TRBJ2-5 and V is TRBV20-1, with 8 bases that match TRBD2. The CDR3 consists of 15 residues. Germline V gene data show CDR1 as DFQATT and CDR2 as SNEGSKA (reference sequence). Trimming cost V 0 bases and J 4 bases; bases outside gene matches: 7. For the CDR3, the DNA is TGCAGTGCTAGAGATCAAAGGCTAGCGGGAGAGACCCAGTACTTC. Its translation is CSARDQRLAGETQYF.

Notes on this clonotype: A read error may explain this, as a much larger clone is one base away. The CDR3 bases are TGTGCCAGCACCAGAGGGGGCGTACCCGGGGAGCTGTTTTTT. It translates to CASTRGGVPGELFF. This chain uses TRBV27 with TRBJ2-2; 7 bases match TRBD1. Unmatched junction bases numbered 8, after V lost 7 bases and J lost 6 bases. CDR3 length: 14 amino acids. In germline, CDR1 is MNHEY, CDR2 SMNVEV (reference sequence).

This clonotype was seen repeatedly, ten times or more. The chain links TRBV6-1 to TRBJ2-7, with 11 bases lining up with TRBD2. V was clipped by 2 bases and J by 4 bases; unmatched bases: 4. CDR3 size: 15 residues. Germline-derived CDR1 and CDR2 are MNHNS and SASEGT. The CDR3 bases are TGTGCCAGCAGTGAATTAGCGGGGGGGTTTTACGAGCAGTACTTC. Translated, it gives CASSELAGGFYEQYF.

This clonotype was counted between two and nine times. The chain recombines TRBV7-2 with TRBJ2-5; D is undetermined. The CDR3 contains 14 residues. Trimming took 3 bases from V and 4 from J, leaving 12 bases between them. The germline V gene encodes CDR1 SGHTA and CDR2 FQGNSA. CDR3 protein: CASSFSRESETQYF. The CDR3 DNA sequence: TGTGCCAGCAGCTTTAGTAGGGAATCAGAGACCCAGTACTTC.

On this clonotype: With a much larger clone just one base away, this may be a read error. No conserved phenylalanine or tryptophan ends this CDR3, so it is likely a read error. The chain has TRBV20-1 and TRBJ2-7, with 12 nucleotides matching TRBD2. Germline loops: CDR1 DFQATT, CDR2 SNEGSKA (reference sequence). The CDR3 is 17 residues long. J gave up 2 bases and V 0 bases, and 8 bases lay outside the gene matches. DNA for the CDR3: TGCAGTGCTAGAGAGGGTATACGACTAGCGGGAGCCTACGAGCAGTACCTC. As protein: CSAREGIRLAGAYEQYL.

In its sample, this clonotype was seen many times. The gene calls are TRBV6-5 and TRBJ1-6; TRBD1 matches 7 bases. J was trimmed by 10 bases and V by 5 bases; bases with no gene match: 8. The CDR3 consists of 14 residues. Germline V gene lookup returns CDR1 MNHEY and CDR2 SVGAGI. The CDR3 DNA reads as TGTGCCAGCAGTCCGACAGGGAGCGACTCACCCCTCCACTTT. Its protein product is CASSPTGSDSPLHF.

This clonotype occurred many times. The chain links TRBV6-5 to TRBJ2-7; D gene uncertain. The CDR3 consists of 14 residues. Germline CDR1 reads MNHEY; CDR2 reads SVGAGI. Trimming stripped 2 bases from V and 2 bases from J, with 10 bases between. This CDR3 reads CASSYRVWAYEQYF. The CDR3 DNA is TGTGCCAGCAGTTACAGGGTTTGGGCCTACGAGCAGTACTTC.